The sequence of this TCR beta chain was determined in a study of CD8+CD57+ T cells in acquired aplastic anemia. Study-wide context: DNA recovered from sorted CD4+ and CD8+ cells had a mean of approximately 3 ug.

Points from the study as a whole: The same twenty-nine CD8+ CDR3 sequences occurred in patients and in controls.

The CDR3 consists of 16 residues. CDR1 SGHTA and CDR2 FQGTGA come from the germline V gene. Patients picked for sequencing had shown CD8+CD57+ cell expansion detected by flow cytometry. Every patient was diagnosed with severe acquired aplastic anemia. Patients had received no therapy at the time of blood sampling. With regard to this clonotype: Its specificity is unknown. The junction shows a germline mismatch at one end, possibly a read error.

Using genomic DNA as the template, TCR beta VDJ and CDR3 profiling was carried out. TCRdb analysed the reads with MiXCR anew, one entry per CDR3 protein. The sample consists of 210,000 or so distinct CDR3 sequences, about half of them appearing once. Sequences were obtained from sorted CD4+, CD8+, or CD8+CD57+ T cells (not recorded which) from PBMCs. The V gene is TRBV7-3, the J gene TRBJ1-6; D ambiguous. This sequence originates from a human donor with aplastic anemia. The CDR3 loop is CASGLLGRGGNSPPHF. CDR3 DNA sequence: TGTGCCAGCGGTCTTCTTGGACGGGGAGGAAATTCACCCCCCCACTTT.